This entry features one T cell receptor beta chain sequence. Its antigen is not identified. This specimen belongs to a study of cytomegalovirus exposure and HLA in healthy donors. Points from the study as a whole: Later work showed greater clonal expansion in HLA-associated TCR beta chains than in equally common others. Specificity for CMV antigens was confirmed in vitro for a few of the CMV-associated chains.

Germline CDR1 is SSHAT and CDR2 is FNYEAQ (reference sequence). Trimming left V 10 bases short and J 4 bases short, with 10 bases between. CDR3 size: 12 residues. The PCR contained 60 Vbeta and 13 Jbeta primers. TCRdb keeps only in-frame clones here, not all; method: immunoSEQ multiplex PCR. The repertoire has just under 95,000 clones, around 74% of them found once; the top ten carry approximately 7.4%. The chain joins TRBV7-7 to TRBJ2-2; D gene ambiguous. This TCR came from a man aged 45-65 years in good health and CMV-seropositive. Specimen: PBMCs. In nucleotides, the CDR3 is TGTGCCATATTGGGCAGCACCGGGGAGCTGTTTTTT. As protein: CAILGSTGELFF.